This T cell receptor (beta chain) originates from a study of cytotoxic CD8 clonotypes in ibrutinib-treated CLL. Study as a whole: Within the patient group, roughly 12 were relapsed/refractory and approximately 14 treatment-naive, and 17 were IGHV unmutated.

About this clone: Its antigen is not known.

The length of the CDR3 is 15 residues. CDR1 and CDR2 from the germline V gene are SGHKS and YYEKEE (reference sequence). Trimming removed 2 bases from V and 2 bases from J, with 11 bases in between. Broader study findings: Rising at ibrutinib response, clonality subsequently fell back toward baseline at progression.

Only in-frame clones appear in the TCRdb table, and some are missing; sequencing was by immunoSEQ multiplex PCR. The table has some 200,000 clones, roughly 72% seen once. The source material was PBMCs, sampled after 24 months of ibrutinib treatment. The source is a human donor with chronic lymphocytic leukemia. V and J are TRBV5-5 and TRBJ2-1; D is unclear. The CDR3 coding sequence is TGTGCCAGCAGCTTAGACTCATTCCCCTACAATGAGCAGTTCTTC. Amino acid sequence: CASSLDSFPYNEQFF. Full variable domain (missing parts from reference TRBV5-5 and TRBJ2-1): DAGVTQSPTHLIKTRGQQVTLRCSPISGHKSVSWYQQVLGQGPQFIFQYYEKEERGRGNFPDRFSARQFPNYSSELNVNALLLGDSALYLCASSLDSFPYNEQFFGPGTRLTVL.